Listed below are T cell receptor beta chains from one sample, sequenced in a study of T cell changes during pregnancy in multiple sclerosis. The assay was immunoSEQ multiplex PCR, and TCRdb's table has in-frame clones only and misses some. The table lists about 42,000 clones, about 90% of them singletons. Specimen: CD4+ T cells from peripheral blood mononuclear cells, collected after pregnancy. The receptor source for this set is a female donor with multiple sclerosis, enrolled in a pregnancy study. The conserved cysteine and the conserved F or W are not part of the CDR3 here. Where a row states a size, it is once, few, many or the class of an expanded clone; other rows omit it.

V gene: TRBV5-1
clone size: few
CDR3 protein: ASSWTGMNTEAF

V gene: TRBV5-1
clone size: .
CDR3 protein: ASSDDPGTGAYEQY

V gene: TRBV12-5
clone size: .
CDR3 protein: ASGRTPLTATTEKLF

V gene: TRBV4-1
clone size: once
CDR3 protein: ASSYRAGTGIYEQY

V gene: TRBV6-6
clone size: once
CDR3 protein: ASSYFGDSSNQPQH

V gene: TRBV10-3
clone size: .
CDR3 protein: AIAGQPNTEAF

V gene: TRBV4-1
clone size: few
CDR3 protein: ASSRTGDYEQY

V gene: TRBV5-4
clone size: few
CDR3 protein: ASTKGGGEAF

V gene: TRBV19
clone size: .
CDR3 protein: ASSPIGDSYNEQF

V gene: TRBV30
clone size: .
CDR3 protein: ASATGWTEAF